This T cell receptor beta chain emerged from a study of vaccination effects on CD4 cells after COVID-19. Regarding the study as a whole: Few convalescent patients were included, and no early post-infection timepoints were sampled.

ViraFEST expansion of antigen-specific CD4+ T cells with viral peptide pools preceded sequencing. Subsequent to less than twelve days of culture, CD4+ T cells were isolated. Participants completed two doses of the BNT162b2 or mRNA-1273 vaccine. Sequencing used immunoSEQ multiplex PCR; TCRdb keeps in-frame clones, though not all of them. Seen here are 60,000 to 90,000 clones, approximately 82% observed once, and the top ten hold more than 1%. About this clone: Its cognate antigen is unknown.

Per the germline V gene, CDR1 is SEHNR and CDR2 is FQNEAQ (reference sequence). This CDR3 is built from 14 residues. The ends lost 5 bases at V and 1 base at J; junction bases unmatched: 4. V is TRBV7-9 and J is TRBJ2-5; 7 positions agree with TRBD1. The clonotype was recovered from a human donor who received a COVID-19 vaccine. The specimen comprised CD4+ T cells from PBMCs cultured with HCoV-229E spike peptides, sampled after COVID-19 vaccination. DNA for the CDR3: TGTGCCAGCAGCCCGGGACAGTTCCAAGAGACCCAGTACTTC. This translates into CASSPGQFQETQYF.